Listed here are 17 T cell receptor beta chains from one sample, sequenced in a study of T cells in Graves' hyperthyroidism and ophthalmopathy. Amplified regions were TCR beta CDR3 sequences from RNA transcripts. HTBI primers were employed in a first-round RT-PCR of the TCR CDR3. TCRdb reprocessed the multiplex PCR reads with MiXCR, giving one entry per CDR3 protein. The sample lists hundreds of thousands of distinct CDR3 sequences; 13% to 15% were seen once. The sequencing sample was made of blood. The receptors derive from a woman between 45 and 60 years old with Graves' ophthalmopathy.

This clonotype showed up many times. The chain carries TRBV20-1 and TRBJ2-3; D is unresolved. CDR3 length: 15 amino acids. V dropped 0 bases and J dropped 4 bases, with 14 bases sitting between them. Germline values: CDR1 DFQATT, CDR2 SNEGSKA (reference sequence). The CDR3 is CSAREFSPFSDTQYF. CDR3 coding DNA: TGCAGTGCTAGAGAATTTAGTCCATTTTCAGATACGCAGTATTTT.

Details on this clonotype: Possible read error: a much larger clone is one base away. V usage is TRBV7-9 and J usage is TRBJ2-7, with D perhaps matching TRBD1 (5 bases). The CDR3 is made up of 14 amino acids. CDR1 SEHNR and CDR2 FQNEAQ come from the germline V gene (reference sequence). The CDR3 nucleotides are TGTGCCAGCAGCTTATTCGGACACGCCTACGAGAAGTACTTC. Translating gives CASSLFGHAYEKYF.

In its sample, this clonotype was seen a few times. V and J are TRBV27 and TRBJ1-2, with 7 bases lining up with TRBD1. The CDR3 is 17 amino acids. CDR1 is MNHEY and CDR2 is SMNVEV in the germline V gene (reference sequence). Unmatched junction bases numbered 16, after V lost 8 bases and J lost 1 base. The CDR3 here is CASRPLGQGENNYGYTF. DNA of the CDR3: TGTGCCAGCCGGCCCCTCGGTCAGGGGGAAAATAACTATGGCTACACCTTC.

This clonotype was counted many times. The V call is TRBV28, the J call TRBJ2-7; 8 positions match TRBD1. The V gene end was trimmed by 5 bases and the J gene end by 4 bases; junction bases not matched to a gene: 16. The CDR3 is made up of 17 amino acids. CDR1 is MDHEN, CDR2 SYDVKM, per germline. The DNA for the CDR3 is TGTGCCAGCAGTACTAACGACGGGACAGGAAATCGGTACGAGCAGTACTTC. Protein: CASSTNDGTGNRYEQYF.

This chain links TRBV5-1 with TRBJ2-3, with 10 positions matching TRBD1. Germline V gene sequence: CDR1 SGHRS, CDR2 YFSETQ. The CDR3 length is 16 residues. The V segment lost 3 bases and the J segment 4 bases; nucleotides outside the gene matches: 8. CDR3 sequence (DNA): TGCGCCAGCAGCTCGGACGGGACAGGGGATTCAGATACGCAGTATTTT. Translation gives CASSSDGTGDSDTQYF.

There are a few counts of this clonotype. This rearrangement joins TRBV20-1 to TRBJ1-1; no firm D call. Germline CDR1 reads DFQATT; CDR2 reads SNEGSKA (reference sequence). This CDR3 is 14 amino acids long. Trimming cost V 1 base and J 0 bases, with 9 bases left between them. Here the CDR3 reads CSARADGMNTEAFF. The CDR3 DNA reads TGCAGTGCTAGAGCAGACGGAATGAACACTGAAGCTTTCTTT.

In this sample, this clonotype turned up many times. The genes are TRBV3-1 and TRBJ2-3; no clear D. The CDR3 runs 15 residues. CDR1 and CDR2 from the germline V gene are LGHDT and YNNKEL (reference sequence). V lost 2 bases, J lost 1 base, and 10 bases lay in between. The CDR3 sequence: CASSQSGLGTDTQYF. The CDR3 coding sequence is TGTGCCAGCAGCCAAAGTGGTTTAGGCACAGATACGCAGTATTTT.

This clonotype was detected ten times or more. A read error may produce the germline difference seen at one junction end. The rearrangement joins TRBV7-7 to TRBJ2-7, with D uncertain. The CDR3 runs 14 residues. Germline CDR1 is SSHAT and CDR2 is FNYEAQ (reference sequence). In DNA form, the CDR3 reads TGTGCTAGCAGCTTAGAACAGCACTCCTACGAGCAGTACTTC. This codes for CASSLEQHSYEQYF.

This clonotype was counted many times. The chain couples TRBV12-3 or TRBV12-4 to TRBJ2-7; D is undetermined. Trimming took 7 bases from V and 3 from J, leaving 19 bases between them. The CDR3 loop spans 15 amino acids. CDR3 region: CASTPEWPPSYEQYF. CDR3 coding DNA: TGTGCCAGCACCCCGGAGTGGCCGCCCAGCTACGAGCAGTACTTC.

At least ten counts were recorded for this clonotype. The V gene is TRBV28, the J gene TRBJ2-3; 10 bases fit TRBD1. The germline CDR1 and CDR2 sequences are MDHEN and SYDVKM. The CDR3 spans 16 residues. After removal of 4 bases from V and 4 bases from J, the junction contained 8 bases not matched to a gene. The CDR3 is CASSSEGDRGPDTQYF. The DNA for the CDR3 is TGTGCCAGCAGTTCCGAGGGGGACAGGGGCCCAGATACGCAGTATTTT.

This clonotype was seen at least ten times. The chain couples TRBV7-2 to TRBJ2-2, with 9 bases identical to TRBD2. This CDR3 has 15 residues. V lost 4 bases to trimming and J lost 3 bases; unmatched junction nucleotides: 3. Germline assignment: CDR1 SGHTA and CDR2 FQGNSA. CDR3 bases: TGTGCCAGCAGCTGGACTAGCGCAGACACCGGGGAGCTGTTTTTT. Protein sequence: CASSWTSADTGELFF.

This clonotype showed up many times. The chain is built from TRBV24-1 and TRBJ2-7; 8 bases map to TRBD1. The germline gives CDR1 KGHDR, CDR2 SFDVKD. CDR3 length equals 15 residues. V shed 4 bases and J 4 bases; nucleotides not matched to a gene: 8. In nucleotides, the CDR3 is TGTGCCACCAGTGAGGCCGGGACAGGTTCATACGAGCAGTACTTC. Its protein is CATSEAGTGSYEQYF.

This clonotype was seen at least ten times. The V gene is TRBV13, the J gene TRBJ2-1; 11 positions match TRBD2. V dropped 5 bases and J dropped 3; count of bases not matched to a gene: 9. The germline V gene encodes CDR1 PRHDT and CDR2 FYEKMQ (reference sequence). The CDR3 length is 17 residues. In DNA form, the CDR3 reads TGTGCCAGCAGCGCGGGACTAGCGGAGTTTTACTACAATGAGCAGTTCTTC. It is translated as CASSAGLAEFYYNEQFF.

Worth noting for this clonotype: A much more abundant neighbour one base away suggests this may be a read error. The V call is TRBV5-1, the J call TRBJ2-7; 12 nucleotides line up with TRBD2. J was trimmed by 4 bases and V by 9 bases; bases with no gene match: 5. The CDR3 is 13 amino acids. Per the germline V gene, CDR1 is SGHRS and CDR2 is YFSETQ. The CDR3: CATSGLAGYEQYF. The CDR3 DNA is TGCGCCACATCGGGACTAGCGGGTTACGAGCAGTACTTC.

This clonotype was counted between two and nine times. The genes are TRBV27 and TRBJ1-5; D is undetermined. The CDR3 covers 12 residues. V was trimmed by 5 bases and J by 6 bases, leaving 8 bases between them. Germline V lookup: CDR1 MNHEY, CDR2 SMNVEV (reference sequence). In nucleotides, the CDR3 is TGTGCCAGCAGTATCCCCGGTCAGCCCCAGCATTTT. Protein sequence: CASSIPGQPQHF.

The chain recombines TRBV20-1 with TRBJ2-7; D might be TRBD2 (5 bases). The CDR3 length is 17 residues. Germline CDR1 DFQATT, CDR2 SNEGSKA (reference sequence). Trimming removed 1 base at V and 3 bases at J, with 22 bases between. The CDR3 nucleotides are TGCAGTGCTAGAGCCTTGACTCGGACTGAAAAAAACTACGAGCAGTACTTC. Encoded protein: CSARALTRTEKNYEQYF.

This chain uses TRBV6-2 or TRBV6-3 with TRBJ2-1; 8 bases are shared with TRBD2. Trimming at V came to 6 bases and at J to 6 bases, leaving 4 bases not matched to a gene. CDR1 and CDR2 (germline): MNHEY, SVGEGT. The length of the CDR3 is 13 residues. CDR3 sequence (DNA): TGTGCCAGCAGCAGCGGGAGACGCAATGAGCAGTTCTTC. This translates into CASSSGRRNEQFF.